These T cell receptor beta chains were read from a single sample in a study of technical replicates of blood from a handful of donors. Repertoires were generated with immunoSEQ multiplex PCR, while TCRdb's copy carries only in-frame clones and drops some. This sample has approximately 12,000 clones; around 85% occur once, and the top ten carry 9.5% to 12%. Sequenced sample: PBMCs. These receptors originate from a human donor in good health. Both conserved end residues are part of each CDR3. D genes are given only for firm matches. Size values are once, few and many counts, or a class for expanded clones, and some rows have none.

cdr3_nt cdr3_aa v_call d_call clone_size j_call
TGTGCCAGCTCACCAGACTCCGGGAACACCGGGGAGCTGTTTTTT CASSPDSGNTGELFF TRBV18 - - TRBJ2-2
TGTGCTAGTGGTTTGGTACGTGGACTAGCCCTGGGTTGGAGGTTGAACAATGAGCAGTTCTTC CASGLVRGLALGWRLNNEQFF TRBV12-5 TRBD2 - TRBJ2-1
TGTGCCAGTATGCGGTCCGGGACTAGCGGGGTCTCCTACGAGCAGTACTTC CASMRSGTSGVSYEQYF TRBV19 TRBD2 - TRBJ2-7
TGTGCCATCAGCGGCAGGGGTTCTGGCGAGCAGTACTTC CAISGRGSGEQYF TRBV10-3 - - TRBJ2-7
TGTGCCAGCATGAAGGGGGGGATCACAGATACGCAGTATTTT CASMKGGITDTQYF TRBV27 - - TRBJ2-3
TGTGCCAGCAGCCCGACGGGGTCCTCCTACGAGCAGTACTTC CASSPTGSSYEQYF TRBV5-4 - - TRBJ2-7
TGTGCCAGCAGCTTAAGTTTAGGGGTCAATGAGCAGTTCTTC CASSLSLGVNEQFF TRBV7-9 - - TRBJ2-1
TGTGCCTGGGGCGGGAGGGTTCTCACAGATACGCAGTATTTT CAWGGRVLTDTQYF TRBV30 TRBD2 - TRBJ2-3
TGTGCCAGCAGCGCCACAGGGTTTGGTGAGCAGTTCTTC CASSATGFGEQFF TRBV11-2 - - TRBJ2-1
TGTGCCAGCAGTGCTCCTCAGGGTTTCAATGAGCAGTTCTTC CASSAPQGFNEQFF TRBV7-9 - once TRBJ2-1
TGTGCCAGCAGCGCGGGACAGGGGTTAGGCGAGCAGTACTTC CASSAGQGLGEQYF TRBV2 TRBD1 - TRBJ2-7
TGTGCCAGCAGCTTCGTCTCGGGAGGCACAGATACGCAGTATTTT CASSFVSGGTDTQYF TRBV7-2 - - TRBJ2-3
TGTGCCAAGGGACAGGGCCAAGAAAAACTGTTTTTT CAKGQGQEKLFF TRBV2 TRBD1 - TRBJ1-4
TGCGCCAGCAGCCCCGGACAGGGGACAGATACGCAGTATTTT CASSPGQGTDTQYF TRBV5-1 TRBD1 - TRBJ2-3
TGTGCCAGTAGTCTAGGACAGGGGTTGGGCACTGAAGCTTTCTTT CASSLGQGLGTEAFF TRBV19 TRBD1 - TRBJ1-1
TGTGCCAGCAGCTTCTCTCCGGGACAGGGAATAGACGAGCAGTACTTC CASSFSPGQGIDEQYF TRBV7-9 TRBD1 - TRBJ2-7
TGTGCCAGCAGTTTACTAGCGGGATTGGAAGAGCAGTACTTC CASSLLAGLEEQYF TRBV6-5 TRBD2 once TRBJ2-7
TGCGCCAAATCGACGGGGCAGGGAGGGGAAGATGAGCAGTTCTTC CAKSTGQGGEDEQFF TRBV5-1 TRBD2 - TRBJ2-1
TGCGCCAGCAGCTTTAACACCCCGGGACAGGGGATAGCTTTCTTT CASSFNTPGQGIAFF TRBV5-1 TRBD1 - TRBJ1-1
TGTGCCAGTAGTATGACACTTAACTCCTACGAGCAGTACTTC CASSMTLNSYEQYF TRBV19 - - TRBJ2-7
TGTGCCAGCAACTTACAGGGGGCTGGTGGAAACACCATATATTTT CASNLQGAGGNTIYF TRBV2 TRBD1 - TRBJ1-3
TGTGCCAGCAGCTTCGGCGCTGATAGCGGGAGTTCGTACGAGCAGTACTTC CASSFGADSGSSYEQYF TRBV7-6 TRBD2 once TRBJ2-7
TGCGCCAGCAGCCACGGACAGGACACCGGGGAGCTGTTTTTT CASSHGQDTGELFF TRBV5-1 TRBD1 - TRBJ2-2
TGTGCCATCAGTGAGTCGGGGGTAGCGGGTTTACAAGAGACCCAGTACTTC CAISESGVAGLQETQYF TRBV10-3 TRBD2 - TRBJ2-5
TGTGCCAGCCTCCGGGACAGGGGCACAGATACGCAGTATTTT CASLRDRGTDTQYF TRBV2 TRBD1 - TRBJ2-3
TGTGCCAGCAGCCCCGGACAGGGAAATCAGCCCCAGCATTTT CASSPGQGNQPQHF TRBV6-5 TRBD1 - TRBJ1-5
TGTGCCAGCAGTGAAGCCGGACTCTCGACTGAAGCTTTCTTT CASSEAGLSTEAFF TRBV2 - few TRBJ1-1